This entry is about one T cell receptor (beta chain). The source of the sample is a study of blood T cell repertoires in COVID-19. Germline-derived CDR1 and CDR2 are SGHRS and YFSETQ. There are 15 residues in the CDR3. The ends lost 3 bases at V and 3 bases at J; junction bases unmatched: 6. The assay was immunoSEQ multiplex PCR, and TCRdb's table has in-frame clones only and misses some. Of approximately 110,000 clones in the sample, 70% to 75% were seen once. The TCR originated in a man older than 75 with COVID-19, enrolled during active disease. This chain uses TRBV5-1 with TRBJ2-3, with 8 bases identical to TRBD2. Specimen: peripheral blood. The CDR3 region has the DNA TGCGCCAGCAGCTGGGTGGGGACTAGGACAGATACGCAGTATTTT. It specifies CASSWVGTRTDTQYF.